The clone carrying this T cell receptor beta chain was observed many times. What it binds is unknown. The sample belongs to a study of neurological immune-mediated disorders. General study findings and limits: HTLV-1-associated myelopathy had the most TCR clonal expansion, while multiple sclerosis had the least, a level that fell below healthy controls.

Unsorted libraries came from 2 million PBMCs stored at -80 °C. Germline CDR1 KGHDR, CDR2 SFDVKD. This CDR3 comprises 15 residues. V dropped 2 bases and J dropped 2 bases, with 12 bases sitting between them. TCRdb analysed the 5' RACE reads with MiXCR anew, one entry per CDR3 protein. The data contain tens of thousands of distinct CDR3 sequences, 10% of them singletons. This receptor was identified in a man aged 65 to 85 with HTLV-1-associated myelopathy (HAM/TSP). V gene TRBV24-1 combines with J gene TRBJ2-7; D is perhaps TRBD1 or TRBD2 (5 bases each). The sequenced sample consisted of PBMCs. The DNA for the CDR3 is TGTGCCACCAGTGATTCCTCGGGACCAACCTACGAGCAGTACTTC. This sequence encodes CATSDSSGPTYEQYF.